This paragraph covers one T cell receptor (beta chain) sequence. What it binds is unknown. This entry belongs to a study of shared clonotypes between healthy human individuals. Findings of the study overall: Among the subsets, naive ones generally showed larger estimated richness than memory ones.

V gave up 4 bases and J gave up 1 base; unmatched junction bases: 6. The CDR3 covers 16 residues. Germline V gene lookup returns CDR1 LNHDA and CDR2 SQIVND (reference sequence). Assay execution proceeded at the deep level. Here immunoSEQ multiplex PCR was the method, and the copy in TCRdb shows in-frame clones only, minus some. The sample shows around 2.5 million clones, 93% of them seen only once. Caucasian adults living in Nashville, Tennessee, provided all samples. The sequence came from a man aged 18 to 30 in good health. Some clones in this sample may be carry-over from other donors' samples. The chain links TRBV19 to TRBJ2-7; 11 bases align to TRBD2. The sample comprised naive CD4+ T cells from PBMCs. Documented subset: CD45RA+ positively selected. The CDR3 DNA sequence: TGTGCCAGTAGTACTTACACTAGCGGGAGATCCTACGAGCAGTACTTC. This sequence encodes CASSTYTSGRSYEQYF.